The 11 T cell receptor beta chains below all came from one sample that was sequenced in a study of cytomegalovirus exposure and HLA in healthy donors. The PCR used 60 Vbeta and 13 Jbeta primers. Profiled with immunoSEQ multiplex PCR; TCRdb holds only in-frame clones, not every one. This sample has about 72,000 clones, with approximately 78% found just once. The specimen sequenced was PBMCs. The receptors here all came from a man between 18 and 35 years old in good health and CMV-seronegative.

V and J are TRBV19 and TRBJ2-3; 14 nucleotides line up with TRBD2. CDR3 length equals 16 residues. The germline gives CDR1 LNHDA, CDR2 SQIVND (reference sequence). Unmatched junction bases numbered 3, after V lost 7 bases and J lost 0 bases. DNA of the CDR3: TGTGCCAGTATCGGGACTAGCGGGAGCAGCACAGATACGCAGTATTTT. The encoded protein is CASIGTSGSSTDTQYF.

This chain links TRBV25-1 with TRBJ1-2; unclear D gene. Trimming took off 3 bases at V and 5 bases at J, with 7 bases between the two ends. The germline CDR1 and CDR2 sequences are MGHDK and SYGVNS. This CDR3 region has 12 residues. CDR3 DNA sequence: TGTGCCAGCAGTGACATGAGGTATGGCTACACCTTC. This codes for CASSDMRYGYTF.

CDR3 bases: TGTGCCACCAGGACATCTCTAGGGGTGAACACCGGGGAGCTGTTTTTT. Its translation is CATRTSLGVNTGELFF. This rearrangement joins TRBV28 to TRBJ2-2; D perhaps matches TRBD1 (5 bases). Germline CDR1 MDHEN, CDR2 SYDVKM. The V gene lost 10 bases and the J gene lost 1 base, with 19 bases spanning the gap. This CDR3 is 16 amino acids long.

The chain's CDR3 is CASGEGGSGANVLTF. CDR3 in DNA: TGTGCCAGTGGGGAAGGGGGCTCTGGGGCCAACGTCCTGACTTTC. J is TRBJ2-6 and V is TRBV6-4; possible D gene TRBD1, 6 bases. V was clipped by 9 bases and J by 0 bases, with 12 bases between them. Germline values: CDR1 MRHNA, CDR2 SNTAGT. The CDR3 consists of 15 residues.

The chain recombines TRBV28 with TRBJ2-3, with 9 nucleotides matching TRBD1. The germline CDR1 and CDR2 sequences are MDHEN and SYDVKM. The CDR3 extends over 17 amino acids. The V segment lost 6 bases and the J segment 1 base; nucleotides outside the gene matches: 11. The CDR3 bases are TGTGCCAGCAGGACTCCCACAGGGGGCGGAGGCACAGATACGCAGTATTTT. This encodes CASRTPTGGGGTDTQYF.

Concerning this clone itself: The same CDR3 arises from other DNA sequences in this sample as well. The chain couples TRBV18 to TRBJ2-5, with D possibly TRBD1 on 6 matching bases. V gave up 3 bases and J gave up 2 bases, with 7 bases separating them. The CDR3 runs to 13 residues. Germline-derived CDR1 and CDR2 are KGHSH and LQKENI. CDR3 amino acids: CASSPTGQETQYF. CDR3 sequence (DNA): TGTGCCAGCTCACCGACAGGACAAGAGACCCAGTACTTC. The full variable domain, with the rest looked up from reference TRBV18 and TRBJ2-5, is NAGVMQNPRHLVRRRGQEARLRCSPMKGHSHVYWYRQLPEEGLKFMVYLQKENIIDESGMPKERFSAEFPKEGPSILRIQQVVRGDSAAYFCASSPTGQETQYFGPGTRLLVL.

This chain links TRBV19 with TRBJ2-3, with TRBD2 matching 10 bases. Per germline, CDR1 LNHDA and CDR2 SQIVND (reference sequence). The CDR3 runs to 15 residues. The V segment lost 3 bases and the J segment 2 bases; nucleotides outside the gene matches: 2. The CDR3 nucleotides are TGTGCCAGTAGTATCGGACTAGCGGACACAGATACGCAGTATTTT. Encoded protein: CASSIGLADTDTQYF.

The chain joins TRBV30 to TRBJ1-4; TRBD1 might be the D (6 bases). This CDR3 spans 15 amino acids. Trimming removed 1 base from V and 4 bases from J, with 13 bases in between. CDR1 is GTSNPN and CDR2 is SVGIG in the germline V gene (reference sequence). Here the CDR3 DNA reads TGTGCCTGGAGTGGGGGACACGTCAATAATGAAAAACTGTTTTTT. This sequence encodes CAWSGGHVNNEKLFF.

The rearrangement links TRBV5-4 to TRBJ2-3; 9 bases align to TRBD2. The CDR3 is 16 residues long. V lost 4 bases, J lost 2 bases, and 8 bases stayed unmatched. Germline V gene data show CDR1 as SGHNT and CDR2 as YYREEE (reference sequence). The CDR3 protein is CASSPRGGEPTDTQYF. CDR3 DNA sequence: TGTGCCAGCAGCCCCCGCGGGGGGGAACCCACAGATACGCAGTATTTT. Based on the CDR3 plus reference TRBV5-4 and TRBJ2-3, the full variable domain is ETGVTQSPTHLIKTRGQQVTLRCSSQSGHNTVSWYQQALGQGPQFIFQYYREEENGRGNFPPRFSGLQFPNYSSELNVNALELDDSALYLCASSPRGGEPTDTQYFGPGTRLTVL.

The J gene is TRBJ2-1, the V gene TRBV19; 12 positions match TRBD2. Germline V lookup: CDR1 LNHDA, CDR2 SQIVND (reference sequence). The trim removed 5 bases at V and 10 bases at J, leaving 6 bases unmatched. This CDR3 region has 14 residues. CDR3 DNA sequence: TGTGCCAGTAGTCTAGCGGGAGGGCCCCTCGAGCAGTTCTTC. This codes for CASSLAGGPLEQFF.

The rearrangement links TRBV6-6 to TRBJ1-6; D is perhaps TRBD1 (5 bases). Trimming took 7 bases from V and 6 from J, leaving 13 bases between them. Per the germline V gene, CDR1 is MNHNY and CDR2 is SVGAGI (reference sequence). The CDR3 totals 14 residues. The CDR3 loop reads CASTLREANSPLHF. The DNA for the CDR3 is TGTGCCAGCACTCTCAGGGAGGCTAATTCACCCCTCCACTTT.